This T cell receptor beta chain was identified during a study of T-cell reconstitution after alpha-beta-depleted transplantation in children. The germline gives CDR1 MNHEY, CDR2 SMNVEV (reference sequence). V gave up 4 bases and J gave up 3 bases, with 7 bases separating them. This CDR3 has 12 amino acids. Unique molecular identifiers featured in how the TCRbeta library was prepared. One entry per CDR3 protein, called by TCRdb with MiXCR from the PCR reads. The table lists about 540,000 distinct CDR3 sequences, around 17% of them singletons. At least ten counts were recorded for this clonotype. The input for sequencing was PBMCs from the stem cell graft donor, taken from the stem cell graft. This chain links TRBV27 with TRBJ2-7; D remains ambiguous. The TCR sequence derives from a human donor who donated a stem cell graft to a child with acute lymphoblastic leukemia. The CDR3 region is CASSSGGYEQYF. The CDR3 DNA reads TGTGCCAGCAGTTCCGGCGGCTACGAGCAGTACTTC.